The present entry profiles one T cell receptor beta chain with its context. Profiled with immunoSEQ multiplex PCR; TCRdb holds only in-frame clones, not every one. The profile shows about 300,000 clones, roughly 91% of them singletons. Trimming shortened V by 3 bases and J by 1 base, and 6 bases separated the two germline ends. This CDR3 contains 13 residues. CDR1 SGHVS and CDR2 FNYEAQ come from the germline V gene. This sample is drawn from a study of blood T cell repertoires in COVID-19. The source is a woman aged 25 to 39 with COVID-19, enrolled during active disease. The sequenced sample consisted of peripheral blood. The chain joins TRBV7-6 to TRBJ1-1, with no clear D. The DNA of the CDR3 is TGTGCCAGCAGCTTGAACAAGAACACTGAAGCTTTCTTT. Translating gives CASSLNKNTEAFF.